This TCR beta chain comes out of a study of Ad26.COV2.S vaccination and SARS-CoV-2 variants. For the study at large: Ad26.COV2.S given intramuscularly, once or twice 56 days apart.

This clone has only a few counts. Its antigen remains unidentified. Study-level points and caveats: Using TCR breadth and depth analyses may have led to underestimated total T cell responses.

As for treatment: around 19 received Ad26.COV2.S at low or high dose, single or two shots; 5 received placebo; per-sample allocation not given. Samples were taken on day 63 after the first vaccine or placebo injection. Expressing Wuhan-strain SARS-CoV-2 spike, an Ad26 vector served as the vaccine. TCRdb's table, derived via immunoSEQ multiplex PCR, lists solely in-frame clones and lacks some. The data hold roughly 420,000 clones, with 89% observed a single time. This receptor was identified in a person aged 18 to 59 who received the Ad26.COV2.S COVID-19 vaccine or a placebo. The source was peripheral blood, collected in a trial of Ad26.COV2.S vaccine versus placebo.

CDR3 sequence: CASSLHRDSVTEAFF. For the CDR3, the DNA is TGCGCCAGCAGCTTGCACCGGGACAGTGTCACTGAAGCTTTCTTT. The rearrangement joins TRBV5-1 to TRBJ1-1; 7 bases fit TRBD1. The V gene's germline CDR1 is SGHRS and CDR2 YFSETQ. CDR3 length equals 15 residues. Trimming removed 1 base from V and 4 bases from J; junction bases left unmatched: 7.